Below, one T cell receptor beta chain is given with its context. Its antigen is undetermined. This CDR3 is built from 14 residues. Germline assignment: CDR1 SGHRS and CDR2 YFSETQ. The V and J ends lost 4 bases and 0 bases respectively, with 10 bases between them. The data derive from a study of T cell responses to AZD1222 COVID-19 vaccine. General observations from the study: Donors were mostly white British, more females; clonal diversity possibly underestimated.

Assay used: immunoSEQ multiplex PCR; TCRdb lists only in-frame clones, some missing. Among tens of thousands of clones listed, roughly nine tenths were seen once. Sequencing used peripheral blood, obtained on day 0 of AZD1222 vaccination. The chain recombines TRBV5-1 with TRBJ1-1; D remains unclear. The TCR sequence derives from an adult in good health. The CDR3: CASSIPGMNTEAFF. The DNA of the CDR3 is TGCGCCAGCAGCATTCCCGGGATGAACACTGAAGCTTTCTTT.